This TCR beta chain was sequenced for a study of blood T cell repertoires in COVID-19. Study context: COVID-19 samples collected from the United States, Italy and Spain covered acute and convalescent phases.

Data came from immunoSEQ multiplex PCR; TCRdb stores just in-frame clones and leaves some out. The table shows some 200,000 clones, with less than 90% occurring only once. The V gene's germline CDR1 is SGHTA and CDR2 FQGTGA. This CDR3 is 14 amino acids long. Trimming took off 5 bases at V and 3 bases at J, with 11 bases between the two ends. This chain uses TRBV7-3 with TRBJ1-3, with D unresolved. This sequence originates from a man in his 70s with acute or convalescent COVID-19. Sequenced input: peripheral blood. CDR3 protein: CASSQDISGNTIYF. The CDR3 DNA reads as TGTGCCAGCAGCCAAGACATAAGTGGAAACACCATATATTTT.